These 13 T cell receptor beta chains originate from one sample sequenced in a study of blood T cell repertoires in COVID-19. Libraries were prepared by immunoSEQ multiplex PCR; TCRdb keeps only in-frame clonotypes and omits some of them. The table includes approximately 300,000 clones, 85% to 95% detected once. The specimen sequenced was PBMCs or T cells enriched from blood (not recorded which). The receptor source for this set is a woman in her thirties who had been exposed to COVID-19.

The genes are TRBV19 and TRBJ1-1, with D possibly being TRBD1 (6 bases). This CDR3 is 15 amino acids long. Looked up from germline, CDR1 is LNHDA and CDR2 is SQIVND (reference sequence). V lost 7 bases and J 0 bases, leaving 15 bases between the germline ends. The CDR3 nucleotides are TGTGCCAGTACCACCCTAGGGACAATGAACACTGAAGCTTTCTTT. The encoded protein is CASTTLGTMNTEAFF.

The genes are TRBV7-9 and TRBJ2-3; a weak D match, TRBD1 (5 bases). CDR1 and CDR2 (germline): SEHNR, FQNEAQ (reference sequence). V was trimmed by 5 bases and J by 2 bases, leaving 14 bases between them. The CDR3 sequence is 15 residues long. CDR3 in amino acids: CASSRDSTYTDTQYF. Written as DNA, the CDR3 is TGTGCCAGCAGCCGAGACAGTACCTACACAGATACGCAGTATTTT. Together with reference TRBV7-9 and TRBJ2-3, the CDR3 gives the full variable domain: DTGVSQNPRHKITKRGQNVTFRCDPISEHNRLYWYRQTLGQGPEFLTYFQNEAQLEKSRLLSDRFSAERPKGSFSTLEIQRTEQGDSAMYLCASSRDSTYTDTQYFGPGTRLTVL.

The chain combines TRBV5-6 with TRBJ1-1; TRBD1 is a possible D gene (5 bases). This CDR3 spans 15 amino acids. Germline loops: CDR1 SGHDT, CDR2 YYEEEE. V lost 5 bases to trimming and J lost 5 bases, with 19 bases between them. The DNA for the CDR3 is TGTGCCAGCAGTTGGGCAGCCGGGGGTGGGACTGAAGCTTTCTTT. Its protein is CASSWAAGGGTEAFF.

The V and J genes are TRBV13 and TRBJ2-2, with 14 bases that match TRBD2. V was clipped by 4 bases and J by 4 bases; unmatched bases: 5. The germline CDR1 and CDR2 sequences are PRHDT and FYEKMQ (reference sequence). The CDR3 has 17 residues. The CDR3 DNA sequence: TGTGCCAGCAGCTCCGGACTAGCGGGGGGCCGCACCGGGGAGCTGTTTTTT. It yields the protein CASSSGLAGGRTGELFF.

This sequence joins TRBV3-1 (or the pseudogene TRBV3-2) and TRBJ1-3; D gene ambiguous. The V and J ends lost 4 bases and 1 base respectively, with 17 bases between them. The CDR3 runs to 17 residues. The germline gives CDR1 LGHDT, CDR2 YNNKEL (reference sequence). The CDR3 sequence is CASSPRRRADSGNTIYF. The CDR3 coding sequence is TGTGCCAGCAGCCCTCGGCGGCGGGCCGATTCTGGAAACACCATATATTTT.

The J gene is TRBJ1-6, the V gene TRBV9; 7 nucleotides line up with TRBD1. Losses at the gene ends were 4 bases for V and 4 bases for J; bases not matched to a gene: 5. The germline V gene has CDR1 SGDLS and CDR2 YYNGEE. This CDR3 has 15 amino acids. The CDR3 loop is CASSLRTGYNSPLHF. CDR3 bases: TGTGCCAGCAGCCTTCGGACAGGTTATAATTCACCCCTCCACTTT.

This clone showed up just once. The chain employs TRBV12-3 or TRBV12-4 and TRBJ1-2; possibly TRBD1 for D (5 bases). V was clipped by 1 base and J by 5 bases, with 8 bases between them. CDR3 length equals 13 residues. The CDR3 reads CASSLGQLYGYTF. CDR3 nucleotides: TGTGCCAGCAGTTTAGGACAGTTATATGGCTACACCTTC.

This chain uses TRBV15 with TRBJ1-2; no definite D call. The CDR3 extends over 12 amino acids. Germline V gives CDR1 LNHNV, CDR2 YYDKDF (reference sequence). Deletions cut 0 bases from V and 5 bases from J, with 4 bases between. CDR3 coding DNA: TGTGCCACCAGCAGAGATCGGTATGGCTACACCTTC. Protein product: CATSRDRYGYTF.

The gene calls are TRBV24-1 and TRBJ1-1; D perhaps matches TRBD1 (5 bases). The CDR3 extends over 13 amino acids. V lost 7 bases, J lost 1 base, and 9 bases lay in between. Germline CDR1 KGHDR, CDR2 SFDVKD. The CDR3 DNA reads TGTGCCACCAGCGCTCAGGGGAACACTGAAGCTTTCTTT. It specifies CATSAQGNTEAFF.

The genes are TRBV3-1 (or the pseudogene TRBV3-2) and TRBJ1-2; tentative D call: TRBD1 (6 bases). V was clipped by 0 bases and J by 8 bases, with 16 bases between them. The V gene's germline CDR1 is LGHDT and CDR2 YNNKEL (reference sequence). The CDR3 is 15 amino acids. CDR3 protein: CASSQDVGGVRGYTF. CDR3 DNA: TGTGCCAGCAGCCAAGATGTAGGGGGGGTCAGAGGCTACACCTTC.

J is TRBJ1-2 and V is TRBV21-1; the D segment call TRBD1 is taken from the table without a DNA check. TRBV21-1 is termed a pseudogene. This CDR3 region has 16 residues. The CDR3 sequence is CASSKRGGRGRYGYTF. In DNA, the CDR3 is TGTGCCAGCAGCAAACGAGGGGGCAGGGGAAGGTATGGCTACACCTTC.

CDR3 protein: CASSQSSLFAYGYTF. CDR3 coding DNA: TGTGCCAGCAGCCAATCCTCTTTATTCGCGTATGGCTACACCTTC. This chain connects TRBV3-1 (or the pseudogene TRBV3-2) to TRBJ1-2; D gene ambiguous. In germline, CDR1 is LGHDT, CDR2 YNNKEL (reference sequence). The ends were cut back, 2 bases at V and 5 bases at J, with 15 bases in the middle. The CDR3 has 15 amino acids.

CDR3 bases: TGCGCCAGCAGCCAAGTCGCGGGGCCTACCTACGAGCAGTACTTC. It translates to CASSQVAGPTYEQYF. The rearrangement links TRBV4-3 to TRBJ2-7, with D perhaps TRBD2 (6 bases). CDR3 length equals 15 residues. V dropped 1 base and J dropped 2 bases, with 12 bases sitting between them. The germline V gene has CDR1 LGHNA and CDR2 YSLEER.